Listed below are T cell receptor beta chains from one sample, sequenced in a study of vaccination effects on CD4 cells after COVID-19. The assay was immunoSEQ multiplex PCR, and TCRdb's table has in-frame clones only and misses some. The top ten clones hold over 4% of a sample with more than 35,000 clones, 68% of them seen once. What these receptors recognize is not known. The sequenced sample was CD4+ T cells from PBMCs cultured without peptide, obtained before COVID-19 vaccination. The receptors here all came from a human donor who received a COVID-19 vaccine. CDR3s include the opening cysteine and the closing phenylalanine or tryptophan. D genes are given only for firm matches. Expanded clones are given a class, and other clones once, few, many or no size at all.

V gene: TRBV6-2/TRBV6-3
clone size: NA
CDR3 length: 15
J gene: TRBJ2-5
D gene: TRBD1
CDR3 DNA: TGTGCCAGCAGCCGGACAGGGGGCCGAGGGGAGACCCAGTACTTC
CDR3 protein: CASSRTGGRGETQYF

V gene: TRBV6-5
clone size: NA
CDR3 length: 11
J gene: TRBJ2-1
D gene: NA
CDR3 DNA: TGTGCCAGCAGTCAGGGCCCGCGGCAGTTCTTC
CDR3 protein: CASSQGPRQFF

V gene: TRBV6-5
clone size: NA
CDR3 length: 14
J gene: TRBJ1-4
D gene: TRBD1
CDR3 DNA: TGTGCCACCTCTACAGGGGGAGGAAATGAAAAACTGTTTTTT
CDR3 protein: CATSTGGGNEKLFF

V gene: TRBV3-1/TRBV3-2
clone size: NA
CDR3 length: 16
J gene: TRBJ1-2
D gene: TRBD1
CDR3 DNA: TGTGCCAGCAGCCAAGCCGCAGCAGGGGGCGGCTATGGCTACACCTTC
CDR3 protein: CASSQAAAGGGYGYTF

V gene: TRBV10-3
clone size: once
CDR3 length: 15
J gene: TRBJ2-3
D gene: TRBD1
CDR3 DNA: TGTGCCATCAGTGCCGCGACAGGGAGCACAGATACGCAGTATTTT
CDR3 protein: CAISAATGSTDTQYF

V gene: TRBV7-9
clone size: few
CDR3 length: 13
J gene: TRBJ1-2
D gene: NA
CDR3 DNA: TGTGCCAGCAGCACCAGGACTTCAGTAGGCTACACCTTC
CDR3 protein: CASSTRTSVGYTF

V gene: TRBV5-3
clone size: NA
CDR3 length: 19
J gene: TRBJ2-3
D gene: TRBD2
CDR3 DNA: TGTGCCAGAAGCTTACCCCCGACTAGCGGGAGAGGTAGCACAGATACGCAGTATTTT
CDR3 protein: CARSLPPTSGRGSTDTQYF

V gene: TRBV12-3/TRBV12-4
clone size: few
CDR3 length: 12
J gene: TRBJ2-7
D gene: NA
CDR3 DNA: TGTGCCAGCAGTTTCTCACACTACGAGCAGTACTTC
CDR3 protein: CASSFSHYEQYF

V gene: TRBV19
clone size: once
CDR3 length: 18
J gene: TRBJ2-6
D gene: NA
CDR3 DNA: TGTGCCAGTAGTATGAAGGGGCGTGGATCCTCTGGGGCCAACGTCCTGACTTTC
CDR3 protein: CASSMKGRGSSGANVLTF

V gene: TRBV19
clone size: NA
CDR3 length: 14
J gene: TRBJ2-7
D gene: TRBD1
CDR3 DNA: TGTGCCAGTAGTATAAAGGACAGGGGGTACGAGCAGTACTTC
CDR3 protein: CASSIKDRGYEQYF

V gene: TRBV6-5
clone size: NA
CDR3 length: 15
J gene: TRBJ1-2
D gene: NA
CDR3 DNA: TGTGCCAGCAGTAAACCCGGGTCAGTGTCTGTGGGCTACACCTTC
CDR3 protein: CASSKPGSVSVGYTF

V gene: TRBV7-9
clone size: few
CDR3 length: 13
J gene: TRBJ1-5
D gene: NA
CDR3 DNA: TGTGCCAGCAGCTTAGACAGCAATCAGCCCCAGCATTTT
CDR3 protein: CASSLDSNQPQHF

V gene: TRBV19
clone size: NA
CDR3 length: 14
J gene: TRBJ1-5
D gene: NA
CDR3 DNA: TGTGCCAGTAGTAGAATAATAGGCAATCAGCCCCAGCATTTT
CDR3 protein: CASSRIIGNQPQHF

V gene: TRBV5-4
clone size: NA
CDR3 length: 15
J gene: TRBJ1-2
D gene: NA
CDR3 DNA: TGTGCCAGCAGCGTAAACAGGACCTCAGCTGCTGGCTACACCTTC
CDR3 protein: CASSVNRTSAAGYTF

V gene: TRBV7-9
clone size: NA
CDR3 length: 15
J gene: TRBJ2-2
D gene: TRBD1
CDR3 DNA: TGTGCCAGCAGCTTCGACAGGGTAGGCACCGGGGAGCTGTTTTTT
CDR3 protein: CASSFDRVGTGELFF

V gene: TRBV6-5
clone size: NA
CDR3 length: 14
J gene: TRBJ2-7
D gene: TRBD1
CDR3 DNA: TGTGCCAGCAGCCCGGGACAGGGCTCGGACGAGCAGTACTTC
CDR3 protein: CASSPGQGSDEQYF

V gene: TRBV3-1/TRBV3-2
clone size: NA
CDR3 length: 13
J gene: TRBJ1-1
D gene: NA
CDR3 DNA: TGTGCCAGCAGCCACGGGGGGAACACTGAAGCTTTCTTT
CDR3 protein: CASSHGGNTEAFF

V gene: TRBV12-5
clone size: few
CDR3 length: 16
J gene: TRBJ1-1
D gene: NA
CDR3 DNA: TGTGCTAGTGGTTTGGTATTGAATAGGCGGGACACTGAAGCTTTCTTT
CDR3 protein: CASGLVLNRRDTEAFF

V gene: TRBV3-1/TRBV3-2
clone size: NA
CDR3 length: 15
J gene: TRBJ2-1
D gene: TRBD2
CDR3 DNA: TGTGCCAGCAGCCAAGAAGGGACTAAAAGCAATGAGCAGTTCTTC
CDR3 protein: CASSQEGTKSNEQFF

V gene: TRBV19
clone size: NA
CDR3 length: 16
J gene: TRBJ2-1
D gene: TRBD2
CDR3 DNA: TGTGCCAGTAGTATCCCACTAGCGGGAGGACGCAATGAGCAGTTCTTC
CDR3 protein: CASSIPLAGGRNEQFF

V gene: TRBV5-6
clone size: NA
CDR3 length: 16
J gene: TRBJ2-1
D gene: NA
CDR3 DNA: TGTGCCAGCAGCTTTGATATCGGGCCCCCCCACAATGAGCAGTTCTTC
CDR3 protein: CASSFDIGPPHNEQFF

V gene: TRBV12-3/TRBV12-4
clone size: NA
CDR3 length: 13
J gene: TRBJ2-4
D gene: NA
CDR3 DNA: TGTGCCAGCAGTCCCCTAGCCAAAAACATTCAGTACTTC
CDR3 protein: CASSPLAKNIQYF

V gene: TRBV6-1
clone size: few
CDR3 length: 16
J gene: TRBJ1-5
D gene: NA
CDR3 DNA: TGTGCCAGCAGTGGGTGGGGGGGAGGAAGCAATCAGCCCCAGCATTTT
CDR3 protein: CASSGWGGGSNQPQHF

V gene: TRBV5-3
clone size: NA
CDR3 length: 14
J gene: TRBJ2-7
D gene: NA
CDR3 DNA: TGTGCCAGAAGCAACGACAGGTATTCCTACGAGCAGTACTTC
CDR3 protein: CARSNDRYSYEQYF

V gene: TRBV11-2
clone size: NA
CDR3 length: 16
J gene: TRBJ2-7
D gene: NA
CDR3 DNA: TGTGCCAGCAGCTTATCCGGGACTCGTAATTCCTACGAGCAGTACTTC
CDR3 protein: CASSLSGTRNSYEQYF

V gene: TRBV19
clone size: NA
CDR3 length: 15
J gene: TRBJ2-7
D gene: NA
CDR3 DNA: TGTGCCAGTCAGAGGTCCCCGGGGCCATCCCACGAGCAGTACTTC
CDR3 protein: CASQRSPGPSHEQYF

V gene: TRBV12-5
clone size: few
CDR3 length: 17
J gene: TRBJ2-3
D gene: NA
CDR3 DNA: TGTGCTAGTGGTTTGCGACCGGGATCGACTTACACAGATACGCAGTATTTT
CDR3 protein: CASGLRPGSTYTDTQYF

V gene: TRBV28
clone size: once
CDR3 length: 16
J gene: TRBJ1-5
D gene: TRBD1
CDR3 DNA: TGTGCCAGCAGGACAGGGGCGATATATAGCAATCAGCCCCAGCATTTT
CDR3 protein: CASRTGAIYSNQPQHF

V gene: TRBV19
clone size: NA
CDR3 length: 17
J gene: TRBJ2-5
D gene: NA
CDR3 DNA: TGTGCCAGTAGTATAGGAGCGGGGAGGGGGTACCAAGAGACCCAGTACTTC
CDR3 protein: CASSIGAGRGYQETQYF

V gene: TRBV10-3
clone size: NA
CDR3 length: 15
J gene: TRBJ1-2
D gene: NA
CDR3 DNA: TGTGCCATCAGTTCGGGCCCATCCTCAAACTATGGCTACACCTTC
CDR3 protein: CAISSGPSSNYGYTF

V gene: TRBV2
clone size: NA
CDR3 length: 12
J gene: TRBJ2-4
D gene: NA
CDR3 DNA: TGTGCCAGCATAGGAATGCTCGACATTCAGTACTTC
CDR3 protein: CASIGMLDIQYF

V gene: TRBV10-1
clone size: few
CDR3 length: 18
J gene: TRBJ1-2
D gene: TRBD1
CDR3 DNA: TGCGCCAGCACCCAAACATTGGAGGGACAGGGGCGCTTGGGAGGCTACACCTTC
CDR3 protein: CASTQTLEGQGRLGGYTF

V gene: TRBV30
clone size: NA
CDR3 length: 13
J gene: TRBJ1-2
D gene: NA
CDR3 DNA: TGTGCCTGCAACCTACTACCTGGGCATGGCTACACCTTC
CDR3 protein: CACNLLPGHGYTF

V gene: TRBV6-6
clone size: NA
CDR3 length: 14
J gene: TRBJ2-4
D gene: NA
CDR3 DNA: TGTGCCAGCAGTACCCCCGAGCTTCAAAACATTCAGTACTTC
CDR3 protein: CASSTPELQNIQYF

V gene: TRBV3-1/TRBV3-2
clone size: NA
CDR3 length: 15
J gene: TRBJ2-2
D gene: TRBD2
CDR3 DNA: TGTGCCAGCAGCCCTCTAGCGGGAGGTACCGGGGAGCTGTTTTTT
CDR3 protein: CASSPLAGGTGELFF

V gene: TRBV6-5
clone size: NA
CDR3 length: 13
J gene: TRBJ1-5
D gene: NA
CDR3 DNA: TGTGCCACCAGGCAGGGTTTTAATCAGCCCCAGCATTTT
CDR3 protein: CATRQGFNQPQHF

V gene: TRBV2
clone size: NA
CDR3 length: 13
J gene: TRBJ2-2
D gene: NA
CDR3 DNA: TGTGCCAGCAGCCCACGATGGACCGGGGAGCTGTTTTTT
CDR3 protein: CASSPRWTGELFF

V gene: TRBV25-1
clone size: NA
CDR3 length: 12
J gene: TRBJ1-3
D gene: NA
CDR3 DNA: TGTGCCAGCAGTTCATTCGGAAACACCATATATTTT
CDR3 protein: CASSSFGNTIYF

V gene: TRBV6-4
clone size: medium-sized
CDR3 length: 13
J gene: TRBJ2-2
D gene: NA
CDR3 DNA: TGTGCCAGCTCTGTTACAGGCACCGGGGAGCTGTTTTTT
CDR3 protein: CASSVTGTGELFF

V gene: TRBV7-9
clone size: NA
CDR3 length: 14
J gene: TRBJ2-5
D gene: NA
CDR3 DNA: TGTGCCAGCAGCTTAGCGTCGGGGGCAGAGACCCAGTACTTC
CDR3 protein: CASSLASGAETQYF

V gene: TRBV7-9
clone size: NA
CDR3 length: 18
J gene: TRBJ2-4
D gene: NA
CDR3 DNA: TGTGCCAGCAGCGCGCCCCGAGGGGGGAGAGGGGTCAAAAACATTCAGTACTTC
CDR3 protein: CASSAPRGGRGVKNIQYF

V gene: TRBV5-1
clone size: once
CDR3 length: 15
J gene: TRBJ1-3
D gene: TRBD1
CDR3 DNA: TGCGCCAGCAGCGCGGGACAGGGAGTTGGAAACACCATATATTTT
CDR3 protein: CASSAGQGVGNTIYF

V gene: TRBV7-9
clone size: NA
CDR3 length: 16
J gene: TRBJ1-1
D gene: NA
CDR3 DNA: TGTGCCAGCAGCAAGCGACAAGGAGCTCGTAACACTGAAGCTTTCTTT
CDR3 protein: CASSKRQGARNTEAFF

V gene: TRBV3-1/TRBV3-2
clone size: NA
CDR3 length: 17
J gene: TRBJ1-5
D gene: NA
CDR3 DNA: TGTGCCAGCAGCCAAGGACGCTACTACACTATCAATCAGCCCCAGCATTTT
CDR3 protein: CASSQGRYYTINQPQHF

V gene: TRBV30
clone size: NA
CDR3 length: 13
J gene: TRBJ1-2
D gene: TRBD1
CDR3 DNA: TGTGCCTGGAGTGAGACAGGGTCAGTGGGCTACACCTTC
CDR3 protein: CAWSETGSVGYTF

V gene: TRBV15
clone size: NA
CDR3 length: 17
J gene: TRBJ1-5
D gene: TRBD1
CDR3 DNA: TGTGCCACCAGCGGGCTTGGACAGGGCCGGCTCCCCCAGTCCCAGCATTTT
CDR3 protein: CATSGLGQGRLPQSQHF

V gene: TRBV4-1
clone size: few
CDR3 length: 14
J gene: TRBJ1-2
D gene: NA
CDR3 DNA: TGCGCCAGCAGCCAAGAAACAGGAGACTATGGCTACACCTTC
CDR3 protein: CASSQETGDYGYTF

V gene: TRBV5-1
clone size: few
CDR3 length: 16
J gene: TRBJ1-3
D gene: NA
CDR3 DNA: TGCGCCAGCAGCTCTGGCCTCCCCGGCTCTGGAAACACCATATATTTT
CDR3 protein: CASSSGLPGSGNTIYF

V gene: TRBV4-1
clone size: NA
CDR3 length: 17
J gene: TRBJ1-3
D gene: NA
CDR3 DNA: TGCGCCAGCAGCCAAGATAGAAGTAGGGGCACTGGAAACACCATATATTTT
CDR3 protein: CASSQDRSRGTGNTIYF

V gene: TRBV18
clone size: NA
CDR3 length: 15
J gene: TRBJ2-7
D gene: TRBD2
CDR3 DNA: TGTGCCAGCTCACCACCGGGACTAGCGGCCTACGAGCAGTACTTC
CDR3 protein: CASSPPGLAAYEQYF

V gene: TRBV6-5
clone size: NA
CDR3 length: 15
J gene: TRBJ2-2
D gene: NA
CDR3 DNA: TGTGCCAGCAGTCCCCGGACAGATAACACCGGGGAGCTGTTTTTT
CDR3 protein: CASSPRTDNTGELFF

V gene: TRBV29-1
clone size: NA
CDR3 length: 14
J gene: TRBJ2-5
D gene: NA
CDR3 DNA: TGCAGCGTAGCCGGACTTAGGGGGCAAGAGACCCAGTACTTC
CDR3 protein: CSVAGLRGQETQYF

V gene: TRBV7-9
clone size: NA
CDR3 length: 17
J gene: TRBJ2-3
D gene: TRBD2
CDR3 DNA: TGTGCCAGCAGCTTACGACCCGGGACTAGCTACACAGATACGCAGTATTTT
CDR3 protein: CASSLRPGTSYTDTQYF

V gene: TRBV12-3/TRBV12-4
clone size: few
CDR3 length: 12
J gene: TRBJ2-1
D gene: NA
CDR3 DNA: TGTGCCAGCAGTTCACTTCAGGGGAGCAAGTTCTTC
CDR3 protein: CASSSLQGSKFF

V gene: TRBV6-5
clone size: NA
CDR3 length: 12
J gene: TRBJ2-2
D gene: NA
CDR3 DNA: TGTGCCAGCAGTCCTACCACCGGGGAGCTGTTTTTT
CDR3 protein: CASSPTTGELFF

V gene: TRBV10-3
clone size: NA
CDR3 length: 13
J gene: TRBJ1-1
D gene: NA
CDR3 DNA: TGTGCCATCAGTCTTCAACAGGGCACTGAAGCTTTCTTT
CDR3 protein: CAISLQQGTEAFF

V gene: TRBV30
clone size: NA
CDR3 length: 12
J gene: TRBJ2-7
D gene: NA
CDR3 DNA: TGTGCCTGGAGTGTAGGTGGGCACGAGCAGTACTTC
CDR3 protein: CAWSVGGHEQYF

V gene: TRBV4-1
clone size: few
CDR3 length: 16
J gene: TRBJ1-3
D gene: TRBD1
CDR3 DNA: TGCGCCAGCAGCCAAGTGGGGACAGGGATTGGAAACACCATATATTTT
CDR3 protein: CASSQVGTGIGNTIYF

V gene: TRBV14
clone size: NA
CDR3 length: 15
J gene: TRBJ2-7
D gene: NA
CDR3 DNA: TGTGCCAGCAGCCAAGACCATAGAGCTTTTTACGAGCAGTACTTC
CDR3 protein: CASSQDHRAFYEQYF

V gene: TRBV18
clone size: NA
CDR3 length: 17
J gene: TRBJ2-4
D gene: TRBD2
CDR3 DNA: TGTGCCAGCTCACCACCGTTGCTAGCGGGCACCAAAAACATTCAGTACTTC
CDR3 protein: CASSPPLLAGTKNIQYF